This T cell receptor (beta chain) was profiled in a study of T cell responses to AZD1222 COVID-19 vaccine. Regarding the study as a whole: White British people made up most donors, females outnumbered males, and clonal diversity was possibly underestimated.

As regards this clone: Antigen unknown.

Assay used: immunoSEQ multiplex PCR; TCRdb lists only in-frame clones, some missing. The sample holds 80,000 to 90,000 clones, just over 90% seen once. Sequencing used peripheral blood, obtained on day 0 of AZD1222 vaccination. This TCR came from an adult in good health.

The CDR3 loop is CAWSALRGARSPLHF. CDR3 DNA: TGTGCCTGGAGTGCACTCCGGGGGGCACGTTCACCCCTCCACTTT. This chain links TRBV30 with TRBJ1-6; perhaps TRBD1 as D (6 bases). CDR3 length equals 15 residues. Trimming took 1 base from V and 9 from J, leaving 16 bases between them. Germline V gene sequence: CDR1 GTSNPN, CDR2 SVGIG (reference sequence). The entire variable domain, with the rest obtained from reference TRBV30 and TRBJ1-6, is as follows: SQTIHQWPATLVQPVGSPLSLECTVEGTSNPNLYWYRQAAGRGLQLLFYSVGIGQISSEVPQNLSASRPQDRQFILSSKKLLLSDSGFYLCAWSALRGARSPLHFGNGTRLTVT.